This T cell receptor beta chain was retrieved from a study of shared clonotypes between healthy human individuals (TCRdb year 2020). Regarding the study in general: A few men and a couple of women, aged 18 to 49 years, made up the cohort. Libraries were prepared and TCR repertoires were sequenced by different laboratories using diverse techniques, in order to increase sequencing depth and limit assay-specific biases. Leukapheresis yielded between about 0.85 and 9.5 billion PBMCs per donor. To estimate repertoire size and how much clonotype sharing occurs between individuals, the study deeply sequenced the blood TCR repertoires of 4 to 6 healthy adults. Per donor, three plates each were used for CD4 naive and CD4 memory, two for CD8 naive, and one for CD8 memory.

A note on this clone: Its antigen is not yet known. No base qualities exist here, and no much larger clone lies one base off it.

CDR1 is given as KGHSH and CDR2 as LQKENI, both from the germline V gene. V is pared back by 5 bases and J by 5 bases, with 15 bases lying between the germline termini. The CDR3 goes from the cysteine to the phenylalanine over 14 residues. CDR3 DNA only is kept here, 42 bases in frame from base 1. Points the paper makes about the study in general: Sharing across a few donors was observed for roughly 5% of naive CD4, around 3.5% of naive CD8, about 2.5% of memory CD4, and roughly 0.4% of memory CD8 clonotypes. Naive subsets generally had larger estimated clonotype richness than memory subsets. Clonotypes shared by all four sorted-subset donors showed higher generation probabilities than non-shared clonotypes. The genetic and exposure-history diversity represented was limited by the small number of donors. Incomplete sequencing was indicated by rarefaction of sorted-subset datasets, despite the large sequencing depth. Sampling was limited to blood, and TCR repertoires in tissue likely differ from TCR repertoires in blood. Based on pairwise subsampling, the degree of clonotype sharing among donors was expected to be affected by sequencing depth.

The donors were healthy, HIV-negative adults who had no recently reported acute infections or vaccinations. Every donor was a Caucasian adult residing in Nashville, Tennessee, USA. CD4+ T cells were enriched by magnetic negative selection, after which naive cells were positively selected on CD45RA and the negative fraction was taken as the memory subset. Blood was collected by leukapheresis, and PBMCs were isolated by Ficoll-Histopaque density gradient centrifugation and then cryopreserved in liquid nitrogen vapor phase. Purity and quantity of every magnetically sorted T cell population were checked by analytical flow cytometry. Each sorted fraction had its genomic DNA isolated and then quantified by UV absorbance on a Nanodrop 2000c. Using the deep immunoSEQ assay, TCR CDR3 regions were amplified from genomic DNA by multiplex PCR. Extracted genomic DNA from each cell subset was spread evenly across all wells of several immunoSEQ 96-well plates, with each plate serving as a replicate. For sorted subsets, about 200 ng genomic DNA, equal to approximately 30,000 T cell genomes, was loaded into each replicate PCR. The purified libraries were quantified using a Qubit 3.0 fluorometer, sized with a Bioanalyzer 2100, and then quantified again using the KAPA Library Quantification kit. Each immunoSEQ 96-well plate was sequenced on its own single-read 150-cycle Illumina NextSeq 550 flow cell. Processing in the source paper ran as follows. Because the immunoSEQ output included only junctional sequences and no quality scores, the filtering could not be the same as the filtering used for full-length reads. To assign V/J genes and CDR3, sequences were annotated using PyIR, a Python wrapper for IgBLAST v1.9, with IMGT germline references. Reads with weak V/J assignments (E-value above 1e-6), missing CDR3, stop codons, out-of-frame junctions, or ambiguous translated residues were removed. V3J clonotypes were defined as sequences sharing the same inferred V gene, J gene, and CDR3 amino acid sequence. To compute the percentage overlap between repertoires, the number of shared unique clonotypes was divided by the size of the smaller repertoire. Richness of each repertoire was evaluated using RTK rarefaction, the Chao1 estimator, and Recon v2.1 estimates of unobserved clonotypes. For all TCRbeta clonotypes obtained by the gDNA method from four donors, generation probabilities were computed with OLGA. The source is immuneACCESS, and TCRdb retained only in-frame sequences with V and J called. Part of the clones is not carried over; for the studies checked, unresolved V genes explain less than half of this, and the remainder is unexplained. From that table come the V and J calls and clone size; the DNA was used to work out D and trimming. The sample table holds millions of clones, of which 85% to 95% were seen once. The ten largest make up about 0.41% of the sample.

The source of this sequence is a young man in good health. Some clones in this sample may be carry-over from other donors' samples. The sequencing input was naive CD4+ T cells from PBMCs. The cell subset or site label corresponds to: CD45RA+ positively selected. The sequence links TRBV18 to TRBJ1-1, and TRBD1 may be the D gene, going by 5 matching bases. The CDR3: CASSSSGLGTEAFF. The nucleotide sequence reads as follows: TGTGCCAGCTCAAGCTCGGGGCTGGGGACTGAAGCTTTCTTT.